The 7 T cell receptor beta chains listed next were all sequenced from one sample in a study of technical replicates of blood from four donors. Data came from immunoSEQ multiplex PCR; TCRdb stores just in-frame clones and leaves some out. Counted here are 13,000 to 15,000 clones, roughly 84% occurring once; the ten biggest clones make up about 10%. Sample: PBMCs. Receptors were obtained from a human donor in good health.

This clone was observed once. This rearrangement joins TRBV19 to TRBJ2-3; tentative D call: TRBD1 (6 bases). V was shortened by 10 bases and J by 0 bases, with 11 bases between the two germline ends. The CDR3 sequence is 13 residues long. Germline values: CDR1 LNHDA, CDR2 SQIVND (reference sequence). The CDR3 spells CATVDRSTDTQYF. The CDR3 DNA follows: TGTGCCACCGTCGACAGGAGCACAGATACGCAGTATTTT.

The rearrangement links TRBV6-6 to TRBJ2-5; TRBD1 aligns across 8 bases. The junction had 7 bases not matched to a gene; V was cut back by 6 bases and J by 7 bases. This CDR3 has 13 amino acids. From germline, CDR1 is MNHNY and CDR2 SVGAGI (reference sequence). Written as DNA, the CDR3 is TGTGCCAGCAGGGGACAGGACGGGGGGACCCAGTACTTC. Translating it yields CASRGQDGGTQYF.

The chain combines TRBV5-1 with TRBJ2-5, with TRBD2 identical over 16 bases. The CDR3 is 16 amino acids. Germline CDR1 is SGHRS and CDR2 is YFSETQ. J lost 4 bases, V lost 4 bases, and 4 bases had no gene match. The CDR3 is CASSPGLAGGRETQYF. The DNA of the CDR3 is TGCGCCAGCAGCCCGGGACTAGCGGGAGGGCGAGAGACCCAGTACTTC.

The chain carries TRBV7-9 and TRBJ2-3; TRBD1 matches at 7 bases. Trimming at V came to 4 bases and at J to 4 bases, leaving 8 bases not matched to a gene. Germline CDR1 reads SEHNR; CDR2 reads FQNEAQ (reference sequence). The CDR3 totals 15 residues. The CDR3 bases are TGTGCCAGCAGCTCTATGACAGGGTGGGCAGATACGCAGTATTTT. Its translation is CASSSMTGWADTQYF.

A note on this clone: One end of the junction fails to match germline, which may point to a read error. In nucleotides, the CDR3 is TGTGCCAGCAGCTACTCCGGGACAGGCAGCTCCTACGAGCAGTACTTC. It encodes CASSYSGTGSSYEQYF. The V call is TRBV6-5, the J call TRBJ2-7, with 8 bases identical to TRBD1. This CDR3 spans 16 amino acids. CDR1 is MNHEY and CDR2 is SVGAGI in the germline V gene.

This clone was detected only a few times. Here the CDR3 reads CASSYSGPYSNQPQHF. The CDR3 DNA is TGTGCCAGCAGTTACTCTGGGCCATATAGCAATCAGCCCCAGCATTTT. The chain is built from TRBV6-5 and TRBJ1-5, with unresolved D. This CDR3 is built from 16 residues. V was shortened by 0 bases and J by 0 bases, with 9 bases between the two germline ends. Germline V gene data show CDR1 as MNHEY and CDR2 as SVGAGI.

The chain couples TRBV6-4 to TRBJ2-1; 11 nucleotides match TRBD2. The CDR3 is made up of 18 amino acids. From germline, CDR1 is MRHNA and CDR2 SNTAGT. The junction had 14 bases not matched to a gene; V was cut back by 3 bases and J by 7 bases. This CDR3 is CASSEGTSGGGAGNEQFF. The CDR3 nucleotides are TGTGCCAGCAGTGAGGGGACTAGCGGAGGCGGGGCGGGAAATGAGCAGTTCTTC.